This T cell receptor beta chain was identified during a study of shared clonotypes between healthy human individuals. Overall study findings and caveats: For naive CD4 cells, roughly 4.6% of clonotypes were shared across a handful of donors.

Both subsets, CD45RA+ naive and CD45RA-negative memory, were split from the CD4+ cells. Comments on this clone: Its antigen is not identified. Other DNA variants within this sample encode the same CDR3.

Deep was the level at which the assay was run. The sorted-subset replicate PCRs were given around 0.2 ug DNA, which is about 30,000 T cell genomes. Profiling relied on immunoSEQ multiplex PCR, and the TCRdb table lists in-frame clones only, not all of them. The table records 2 million to 2.5 million clones, roughly 93% of them present only once. This clonotype originated in a man in his late teens or twenties in good health. Some clones in this sample may be carry-over from other donors' samples. Sequencing used naive CD4+ T cells from PBMCs. Subset described: CD45RA+ positively selected.

DNA for the CDR3: TGTGCCAGCAGCTTAGTAGGCGGAAGCTCCTACGAGCAGTACTTC. Residues: CASSLVGGSSYEQYF. The chain carries TRBV7-2 and TRBJ2-7, with no clear D. Deletions cut 1 base from V and 0 bases from J, with 10 bases between. This CDR3 is built from 15 residues. Germline assignment: CDR1 SGHTA and CDR2 FQGNSA.